This T cell receptor beta chain was identified during a study of metastatic and nonmetastatic thyroid tumors. J lost 3 bases, V lost 9 bases, and 9 bases had no gene match. In germline, CDR1 is LNHDA, CDR2 SQIVND (reference sequence). This CDR3 has 14 amino acids. No patient had received any treatment before thyroid surgery. TCRdb reanalyzed the PCR reads with MiXCR. This table has 40,000 or so clones, approximately 51% appearing once. This clone was detected a few times. The sequence derives from a male donor with papillary thyroid cancer or a benign thyroid nodule (not recorded which). Some clones in this sample may be carry-over from other donors' samples. The source material was tumor tissue. The rearrangement uses TRBV19 and TRBJ1-2, with 8 bases identical to TRBD1. Here the CDR3 reads CASHTPGQDYGYTF. The CDR3 DNA is TGTGCCAGCCACACTCCGGGACAGGACTATGGCTACACCTTC.